This paragraph covers one T cell receptor beta chain sequence. Which antigen it targets is not known. No quality values exist for individual bases; no much larger clone is one base distant. The donors were roughly 40 Caucasian individuals from Russia, aged roughly 6 to 100 years, who were systemically healthy. Around 10 milliliters of peripheral blood were drawn from each donor into EDTA-treated Vacutainer tubes. Ficoll-Paque density-gradient centrifugation was used to isolate PBMCs, with at least 7 million obtained per sample. Trizol reagent was used to extract total RNA from PBMCs, with at least 6 micrograms per sample. Naive CD45RAhigh/CD27high T cell percentages were measured by flow cytometry on a PBMC aliquot from every donor. This sample stems from a study of blood T cells in healthy people across ages (dated by TCRdb to between 2015 and 2016). Study-level background: In model experiments, template switching captured about one uniquely barcoded TCR beta cDNA molecule for every two T cells. Donors of different ages were randomly distributed across sequencing lanes to avoid experimental bias. Donors were grouped into four age groups: young (average approximately 16 years), middle-aged (39), aged (about 59) and long-lived (roughly 80). The study analyzed two additional independent replicas of 1 million unique cDNA reads from the same blood draw for two donors, one aged 18 to 29 and one aged 80 or older. To track age-related changes in TCR beta repertoire diversity, the study relied on deep sequencing normalized with unique cDNA molecular identifiers. What the authors observed across the whole study: As age increased, observed TCR beta diversity per million T cells dropped in a roughly linear way, and a significant reduction was already evident by age 40. Because the CMV infection status of the donors was unknown, age-related changes in expanded clonotypes may potentially have been confounded. Bulk unsorted PBMC profiling prevented conclusive comparison of naive and antigen-experienced compartments. Estimates of total diversity from one million sequenced T cells were regarded as lower bounds and underestimates. Observed TCR beta diversity correlated strongly with the percentage of naive T cells measured by flow cytometry. The long-lived group showed more naive CD4+ T cells, fewer expanded clones and increased TCR diversity than the aged group, suggesting age selection.

Receptor amplification or capture employed 5' RACE. Data came from an Illumina HiSeq 2500. A second PCR of roughly 7 to 11 cycles was run with a J-beta primer mix and a sample-barcoded 5' primer. A unique molecular identifier was introduced onto each TCR beta cDNA molecule by a template-switch 5' adaptor carrying 12 random nucleotides. Each sample yielded at least 3 million CDR3-containing paired-end reads. The Mint cDNA synthesis kit, primed by a TRBC-specific oligonucleotide, was used to synthesize first-strand cDNA from all RNA. Following uracil-DNA glycosylase treatment, all cDNA underwent a first 18-cycle PCR with the universal primers M1SS and BC2_uni_R. In the original analysis: Each sample was normalized by randomly selecting 1 million high-quality reads, each carrying a distinct molecular identifier. Instead of being binned into consensus sequences, reads that shared molecular identifiers were thrown out. CDR3 identification, clonotype clustering and error correction used MiTCR with a Q25 quality threshold and the strictest error-elimination algorithm. A nonparametric unseen species model with Euler transformation was used to estimate lower-bound total TCR beta diversity. Using fastp at Q25 and MiXCR, TCRdb reprocessed the public reads and kept productive beta chains. Rows are unified per CDR3 protein, each entry keeping the most common DNA and genes. The authors' filters were not applied to this entry. Present in this sample are about 1.6 million distinct CDR3 sequences, 34% of which were seen just once. The top ten clones comprise around 11% of the sample.

V lost 6 bases and J lost 1 base, and the count of bases not matched to a germline gene is 2. The CDR3, from cysteine to phenylalanine, totals 15 residues. The kept DNA is CDR3 alone, 45 bases in frame from the first base. CDR1 is given as MNHEY and CDR2 as SVGEGT, both from the germline V gene. The source is a woman aged 25 to 45 in good health. This chain is built from TRBV6-2 or TRBV6-3 and TRBJ2-6; TRBD1 fits 8 bases in the junction. Material for sequencing was blood. The encoded CDR3 is CASRDRDSGANVLTF. In nucleotide form, the sequence is TGTGCCAGCAGGGACAGGGATTCTGGGGCCAACGTCCTGACTTTC.